A selection of T cell receptor beta chains follows, all from one sample in a study of regulatory T cells in long-lasting Graves disease. Via MiXCR, TCRdb re-called the multiplex PCR reads, giving one row per CDR3 protein. Among fewer than 500,000 distinct CDR3 sequences listed, about a sixth were seen once. Another study also made use of these data, one on T cells in Graves' hyperthyroidism and ophthalmopathy.

The sequencing used peripheral blood mononuclear cells (PBMCs), collected at new diagnosis, from a patient treated with antithyroid drugs. These receptors were obtained from a middle-aged man with Graves disease. CDR3s leave out the opening cysteine and the closing phenylalanine or tryptophan.

TRBV7-3	TRBJ2-1	ASSLGTGNNEQF
TRBV12-3/TRBV12-4	TRBJ2-1	ASSFSAGGGEQF
TRBV6-1	TRBJ2-1	ASSNIGRTWEGGYNEQF
TRBV7-2	TRBJ2-2	ASSLRTSGHGELF
TRBV24-1	TRBJ2-1	ATSDPTSVRGRQF
TRBV30	TRBJ1-6	AWSLRQGNSPLH
TRBV5-5	TRBJ1-5	ASSTGTGGKNNQPQH
TRBV7-9	TRBJ2-5	ASSSPRDRTGLEETQY
TRBV7-9	TRBJ1-1	ASNYRGGNTEAF
TRBV9	TRBJ2-1	ASSVGSSGKTGEQF
TRBV29-1	TRBJ2-3	SAGGAGTDTQY
TRBV3-1	TRBJ2-5	ASSQDPTLVRETQY
TRBV4-2	TRBJ2-1	ASSRLAGSGPSQF
TRBV12-3/TRBV12-4	TRBJ2-1	ASSPGGSTYSEQF
TRBV6-2/TRBV6-3	TRBJ2-1	ASSWAGGEQF
TRBV7-9	TRBJ1-2	ASSQGTGPYGYT
TRBV6-1	TRBJ2-7	ASRVVGSYEQY
TRBV6-9	TRBJ1-1	ASSYRDSPVAF
TRBV20-1	TRBJ2-7	SARVVDRDYEQY
TRBV30	TRBJ2-6	AWSVHGSGANVLT
TRBV19	TRBJ2-7	ASSPNSGRFGYEQY
TRBV7-9	-	ASSSISGSIQY
TRBV28	TRBJ2-5	ASNPGHPQETQY
TRBV5-1	TRBJ2-7	ASSRQSNSYEQY
TRBV12-3/TRBV12-4	TRBJ2-1	ASSKSGEQF
TRBV28	TRBJ2-5	ASSDTYQETQY
TRBV30	TRBJ2-5	AWSDRGQETQY
TRBV28	TRBJ2-7	ASRLGNGPEQY
TRBV7-9	TRBJ1-5	ASGFPAQPQH
TRBV2	TRBJ2-5	ASSGMAGFEETQY